A selection of T cell receptor beta chains follows, all from one sample in a study of glioma-infiltrating T cells after dendritic cell vaccination. TCRdb's table, derived via immunoSEQ multiplex PCR, lists solely in-frame clones and lacks some. The sample has roughly 80,000 clones, around nine tenths seen once. The source was blood, collected after dendritic cell vaccination. The source is a human donor with glioblastoma. CDR3s include the opening cysteine and the closing phenylalanine or tryptophan. The D gene is left open where the match is weak. Only part of the rows carry a size: once, few, many, or a class if the clone is expanded.

NA	TRBV5-6	TRBJ2-1	NA	CASSLGATRSGEQFF	TGTGCCAGCAGCTTGGGTGCTACCCGGAGTGGTGAGCAGTTCTTC
NA	TRBV5-1	TRBJ2-5	TRBD1	CASSSMGQGGETQYF	TGCGCCAGCAGCTCGATGGGACAGGGAGGAGAGACCCAGTACTTC
NA	TRBV5-4	TRBJ2-5	TRBD2	CASSLEPAGGPRETQYF	TGTGCCAGCAGCTTGGAGCCAGCGGGAGGGCCGAGGGAGACCCAGTACTTC
NA	TRBV7-2	TRBJ2-7	NA	CASSWRLLSYEQYF	TGTGCCAGCAGTTGGAGACTCTTGTCCTACGAGCAGTACTTC
NA	TRBV6-5	TRBJ2-3	TRBD2	CASSYSGGITDTQYF	TGTGCCAGCAGTTACTCCGGGGGGATCACAGATACGCAGTATTTT
NA	TRBV7-9	TRBJ2-5	TRBD2	CASSQDFGGKETQYF	TGTGCCAGCAGCCAGGACTTCGGGGGGAAAGAGACCCAGTACTTC
NA	TRBV7-8	TRBJ2-5	NA	CASPSEETEETQYF	TGTGCCAGCCCCTCGGAGGAAACCGAAGAGACCCAGTACTTC
NA	TRBV5-1	TRBJ2-1	TRBD2	CASSLAGVAGGPDNEQFF	TGCGCCAGCAGCTTGGCCGGGGTAGCGGGAGGCCCTGACAATGAGCAGTTCTTC
NA	TRBV5-1	TRBJ1-1	NA	CASSIGTFTEAFF	TGCGCCAGCAGCATAGGGACATTCACTGAAGCTTTCTTT
NA	TRBV6-5	TRBJ1-5	NA	CASSSIANQPQHF	TGTGCCAGCAGTTCTATAGCTAATCAGCCCCAGCATTTT
NA	TRBV18	TRBJ1-1	NA	CASSLPTLNTEAFF	TGTGCCAGCTCACTTCCGACATTGAACACTGAAGCTTTCTTT
NA	TRBV7-6	TRBJ1-1	NA	CASSPTGQNTEAFF	TGTGCCAGCAGCCCAACAGGTCAGAACACTGAAGCTTTCTTT
NA	TRBV6-5	TRBJ2-7	NA	CASSYSPSESYEQYF	TGTGCCAGCAGTTACTCACCTAGCGAGAGCTACGAGCAGTACTTC
few	TRBV29-1	TRBJ2-1	NA	CSVNEMGRPKSYNEQFF	TGCAGCGTTAACGAAATGGGCAGGCCGAAATCCTACAATGAGCAGTTCTTC
NA	TRBV5-1	TRBJ2-1	TRBD2	CASSLVPSGPGEQFF	TGCGCCAGCAGCTTGGTCCCTAGCGGGCCTGGCGAGCAGTTCTTC
few	TRBV7-9	TRBJ1-1	NA	CASSSYRTEAFF	TGTGCCAGCAGCTCATACAGGACTGAAGCTTTCTTT
once	TRBV5-4	TRBJ2-3	TRBD1	CASSFRTGGFTDTQYF	TGTGCCAGCAGCTTCCGGACAGGGGGCTTCACAGATACGCAGTATTTT
NA	TRBV11-3	TRBJ1-2	TRBD1	CASSLGPSGQGGGYTF	TGTGCCAGCAGCTTAGGTCCCTCGGGACAGGGAGGAGGCTACACCTTC
NA	TRBV9	TRBJ2-5	NA	CASSVLGGQETQYF	TGTGCCAGCAGCGTACTGGGGGGACAAGAGACCCAGTACTTC
NA	TRBV7-2	TRBJ1-6	NA	CASSRGGVSPLHF	TGTGCCAGCAGCCGCGGGGGGGTTTCACCCCTCCACTTT
NA	TRBV7-2	TRBJ1-3	NA	CASSLVSGIDGNTIYF	TGTGCCAGCAGCTTAGTTTCAGGAATCGATGGAAACACCATATATTTT
NA	TRBV7-2	TRBJ1-3	NA	CASSFHSSSGNTIYF	TGTGCCAGCAGCTTCCACAGCAGCTCTGGAAACACCATATATTTT
NA	TRBV7-9	TRBJ2-5	NA	CASRGGLETQYF	TGTGCCAGCAGAGGAGGGTTGGAGACCCAGTACTTC
NA	TRBV5-6	TRBJ1-1	NA	CASSLAQKTEAFF	TGTGCCAGCAGCTTGGCCCAGAAAACTGAAGCTTTCTTT
few	TRBV21-1	TRBJ1-4	NA	CASSKVGQGRGEKLFF	TGTGCCAGCAGCAAAGTCGGACAGGGGAGAGGTGAAAAACTGTTTTTT
NA	TRBV5-1	TRBJ1-4	NA	CASSLGGQSGANEKLFF	TGCGCCAGCAGCTTGGGGGGGCAGTCTGGGGCTAATGAAAAACTGTTTTTT